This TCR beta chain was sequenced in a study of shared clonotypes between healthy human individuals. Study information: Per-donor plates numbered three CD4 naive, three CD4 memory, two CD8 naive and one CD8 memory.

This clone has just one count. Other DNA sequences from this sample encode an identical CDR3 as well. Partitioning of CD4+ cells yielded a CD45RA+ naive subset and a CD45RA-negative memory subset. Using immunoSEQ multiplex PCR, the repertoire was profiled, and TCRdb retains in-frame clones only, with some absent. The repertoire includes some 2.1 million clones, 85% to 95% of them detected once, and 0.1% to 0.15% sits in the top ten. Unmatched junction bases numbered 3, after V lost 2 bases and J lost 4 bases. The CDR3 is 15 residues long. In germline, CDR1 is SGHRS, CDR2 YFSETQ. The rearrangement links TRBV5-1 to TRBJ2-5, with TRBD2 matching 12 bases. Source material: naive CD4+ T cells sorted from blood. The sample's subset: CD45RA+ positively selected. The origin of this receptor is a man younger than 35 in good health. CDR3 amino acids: CASSLASGRGETQYF. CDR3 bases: TGCGCCAGCAGCTTAGCTAGCGGGAGGGGAGAGACCCAGTACTTC.